The T cell receptor (beta chain) under discussion was sequenced for a study of cytomegalovirus exposure and HLA in healthy donors. The PCR contained 60 Vbeta and 13 Jbeta primers. Some clones are missing from TCRdb's copy, which holds only in-frame ones; the method was immunoSEQ multiplex PCR. The sample carries 35,000 to 40,000 clones, around 74% recorded once. Trimming took 0 bases from V and 7 from J, leaving 8 bases between them. The CDR3 is 13 residues long. Germline values: CDR1 SGDLS, CDR2 YYNGEE. Sequenced sample: PBMCs. The chain has TRBV9 and TRBJ1-5; D gene ambiguous. The receptor was derived from a man aged 30 to 39 in good health and CMV-seronegative. CDR3 coding DNA: TGTGCCAGCAGCGTAGCCGAGAGGCAGCCCCAGCATTTT. Its protein product is CASSVAERQPQHF.